This T cell receptor beta chain was found in a study of beta chain features in type 1 diabetes. The isolated RNA, all of it, was reverse transcribed, so expressed TCRB transcripts were what got sequenced. Sequencing was performed with immunoSEQ multiplex PCR; in TCRdb, only in-frame clones are kept and a portion is missing. The table records 250,000 to 350,000 clones, around 15% of them present only once. Cell sorting via CD45RO/CCR7/CD25/CD127/CD95/CD27 was performed to obtain CD4+ naive, central memory, regulatory and stem cell-like memory cells. Sort purity for all populations was recorded as exceeding 98%. General observations from the study: Whether TCRB rearrangement is influenced by HLA type went unresolved here. In every one of the four CD4+ subsets, TCRB CDR3s were moderately but significantly shorter in Type 1 diabetes patients. Patients with type 1 diabetes showed fewer VDJ junction insertions and more deletions.

Worth noting for this clone: Its antigen remains unknown. This sample includes further DNA sequences coding for the same CDR3.

J was trimmed by 6 bases and V by 3 bases; bases with no gene match: 2. Germline values: CDR1 MDHEN, CDR2 SYDVKM. The CDR3 consists of 12 residues. The sequence derives from a man younger than 45 with type 1 diabetes. The chain combines TRBV28 with TRBJ2-7; 7 bases map to TRBD2. The sequenced sample consisted of naive CD4+ T cells from blood. The CDR3 here is CASSLTGGEQYF. DNA for the CDR3: TGTGCCAGCAGTTTGACGGGAGGCGAGCAGTACTTC.